This T cell receptor beta chain emerged from a study of blood T cell repertoires in COVID-19. Study-wide background: Italy, Spain and the United States were the sources of the convalescent and acute COVID-19 samples. PBMCs, B-cell-depleted T cells, or T cells provided the cDNA or gDNA that made up the material.

Those who participated ranged in age from 18 to 89 years and resided in about two dozen US areas. Cohort placement rested on clinical history that participants reported themselves. CDR1 is SGDLS and CDR2 is YYNGEE in the germline V gene. The V end lost 3 bases, the J end lost 5 bases, and 18 bases lay between the germline ends. This CDR3 is 15 amino acids long. Generated by immunoSEQ multiplex PCR, the TCRdb table keeps only in-frame clones and is missing some. The profile shows under 250,000 clones, about 82% of them singletons. This clonotype was sampled from a woman aged 45-60 years with acute COVID-19. The sequencing sample was made of PBMCs or T cells enriched from blood (not recorded which). The chain is built from TRBV9 and TRBJ2-7, with a tentative D call TRBD1 (6 bases). This CDR3 is CASSASPGQGNEQYF. DNA for the CDR3: TGTGCCAGCAGCGCCTCCCCGGGACAAGGCAACGAGCAGTACTTC.